The 5 T cell receptor beta chains presented below share a single source sample, sequenced in a study of control samples from healthy donors and cancer patients (dated by TCRdb to about 2020). Libraries were built with the immunoSEQ multiplex PCR assay. TCRdb took over this immuneACCESS table, retaining in-frame rearrangements with V and J assigned. Such tables are incomplete; in checked studies, under half of the missing clones stem from an unresolved V gene, and the remainder is unexplained. For this sample the table gives some 130,000 clones, of which 85% to 95% were detected only once. Roughly 9.4% of the sample belongs to the ten largest clones. The sample taken for sequencing was blood. Source of these receptors: a man aged 18 to 29 in good health.

The chain links TRBV2 to TRBJ1-1, with 9 bases matching TRBD1. Per germline, CDR1 SNHLY and CDR2 FYNNEI. V was clipped by 6 bases and J by 4 bases; unmatched bases: 6. CDR3 size: 14 residues. CDR3 region: CASRGQGAGTEAFF. The CDR3 DNA is TGTGCCAGCAGGGGACAGGGCGCTGGCACTGAAGCTTTCTTT.

This clone was seen only a few times. V gene TRBV5-4 combines with J gene TRBJ1-1; a weak D match, TRBD1 (5 bases). With 1 base removed from V and 5 bases from J, the gap between germline ends came to 12 bases. Germline CDR1 reads SGHNT; CDR2 reads YYREEE (reference sequence). CDR3 length: 14 residues. Here the CDR3 reads CASSLRGGRTEAFF. In nucleotides, the CDR3 is TGTGCCAGCAGCTTGCGGGGCGGGAGGACTGAAGCTTTCTTT.

The V call is TRBV20-1, the J call TRBJ2-7; the match to TRBD1 covers 9 bases. The germline CDR1 and CDR2 sequences are DFQATT and SNEGSKA (reference sequence). V dropped 3 bases and J dropped 4; count of bases not matched to a gene: 4. This CDR3 comprises 13 residues. The CDR3 DNA follows: TGCAGTGCTAGTTCGGACAGGGGTTACGAGCAGTACTTC. This encodes CSASSDRGYEQYF.

V and J are TRBV25-1 and TRBJ1-2; D remains ambiguous. This CDR3 has 13 residues. The V and J ends lost 3 bases and 5 bases respectively, with 10 bases between them. The germline CDR1 and CDR2 sequences are MGHDK and SYGVNS. CDR3: CASSDAVAYGYTF. DNA of the CDR3: TGTGCCAGCAGTGACGCCGTCGCTTATGGCTACACCTTC.

The chain recombines TRBV12-3 or TRBV12-4 with TRBJ1-4; perhaps TRBD1 as D (5 bases). V was trimmed by 3 bases and J by 7 bases, leaving 6 bases between them. The CDR3 is 12 amino acids. CDR3 residues: CASSLGREKLFF. The CDR3, as DNA: TGTGCCAGCAGTTTGGGGCGTGAAAAACTGTTTTTT.